The 22 T cell receptor beta chains below all came from one sample that was sequenced in a study of T cells in Graves' hyperthyroidism and ophthalmopathy. Researchers took RNA transcripts and amplified the TCR beta CDR3 regions from them. Initially, a first-round RT-PCR of the TCR CDR3 employed the HTBI primer set. MiXCR, run by TCRdb on the multiplex PCR reads, gives a single entry per CDR3 protein. The sample records 95,000 to 110,000 distinct CDR3 sequences, roughly 50% being singletons. The sample was blood. These receptors all stem from a man between 40 and 49 years old with Graves' hyperthyroidism.

This clonotype was counted at least ten times. The chain carries TRBV4-1 and TRBJ2-1; a possible D gene is TRBD2 (5 bases). The CDR3 is 17 residues long. V shed 2 bases and J shed 0 bases, with 14 bases lying between them. CDR1 and CDR2 from the germline V gene are MGHRA and YSYEKL. The CDR3 spells CASSQSPDLSSYNEQFF. CDR3 sequence (DNA): TGCGCCAGCAGCCAATCACCGGACTTGAGCTCCTACAATGAGCAGTTCTTC.

In this sample, this clonotype turned up many times. This chain connects TRBV14 to TRBJ2-5; perhaps TRBD2 as D (5 bases). Trimming removed 3 bases from V and 1 base from J, with 15 bases in between. The CDR3 loop spans 16 amino acids. Looked up from germline, CDR1 is SGHDN and CDR2 is FVKESK. CDR3 nucleotide sequence: TGTGCCAGCAGCCAGCGATTAGGACTGACCCAAGAGACCCAGTACTTC. Its protein is CASSQRLGLTQETQYF.

This rearrangement joins TRBV7-2 to TRBJ2-1; the D gene is possibly TRBD1 (9 bases). The length of the CDR3 is 23 residues. V lost 5 bases and J lost 6, with 41 bases in between. CDR1 SGHTA and CDR2 FQGNSA come from the germline V gene. The DNA for the CDR3 is TGTGCCAGCAGCCTACCGACTAGCGAGCCAATGGCGGGGGACAGGGATTTACCCAATGAGCAGTTCTTC. This codes for CASSLPTSEPMAGDRDLPNEQFF.

This clonotype was detected many times. The rearrangement links TRBV20-1 to TRBJ1-3; possible D gene TRBD1, 6 bases. The CDR3 covers 13 residues. The V gene lost 6 bases and the J gene lost 3 bases, with 12 bases spanning the gap. The germline V gene has CDR1 DFQATT and CDR2 SNEGSKA (reference sequence). DNA for the CDR3: TGCAGTGCAGGGGGGCTAGGTGGAAACACCATATATTTT. Protein sequence: CSAGGLGGNTIYF.

This clonotype appeared a single time. This sequence joins TRBV9 and TRBJ2-3; 7 bases match TRBD1. The V gene end was trimmed by 7 bases and the J gene end by 7 bases; junction bases not matched to a gene: 15. CDR3 length equals 15 residues. The germline V gene encodes CDR1 SGDLS and CDR2 YYNGEE. CDR3 in amino acids: CASSPLGGLTNTQYF. The CDR3 bases are TGTGCCAGCTCACCGCTAGGGGGCCTCACTAATACGCAGTATTTT.

The sample holds many counts of this clonotype. The J gene is TRBJ2-7, the V gene TRBV12-3 or TRBV12-4; D gene ambiguous. CDR3 size: 13 residues. V lost 3 bases, J lost 0 bases, and 6 bases lay in between. The CDR3 reads CASSLEPSYEQYF. The CDR3 DNA is TGTGCCAGCAGTTTGGAACCCTCCTACGAGCAGTACTTC.

This rearrangement joins TRBV7-3 to TRBJ1-1, with D tentatively TRBD1 (6 bases). From germline, CDR1 is SGHTA and CDR2 FQGTGA. V was trimmed by 5 bases and J by 1 base, leaving 14 bases between them. The CDR3 runs to 15 residues. CDR3 bases: TGTGCCAGCAGCCAATTAGCGGGGGCGAACACTGAAGCTTTCTTT. This codes for CASSQLAGANTEAFF.

The chain combines TRBV7-9 with TRBJ2-7; D is possibly TRBD2 (6 bases). The V gene's germline CDR1 is SEHNR and CDR2 FQNEAQ (reference sequence). The CDR3 extends over 17 amino acids. Trimming took 5 bases from V and 4 from J, leaving 24 bases between them. DNA of the CDR3: TGTGCCAGCAGCCTAACGGAGGGCCCCCAATACGGTTACGAGCAGTACGTC. As protein: CASSLTEGPQYGYEQYV.

This clonotype was observed at least ten times. The chain joins TRBV27 to TRBJ2-7, with D possibly being TRBD1 (7 bases). V was trimmed by 2 bases and J by 7 bases, leaving 9 bases between them. Germline CDR1 and CDR2: MNHEY and SMNVEV (reference sequence). The CDR3 has 12 residues. The CDR3 is CASSLAGGEQYF. The CDR3 DNA follows: TGTGCCAGCAGTTTAGCAGGGGGGGAGCAGTACTTC.

This clonotype was seen ten or more times. The chain is built from TRBV15 and TRBJ1-1; tentative D call: TRBD1 (5 bases). Germline V gene data show CDR1 as LNHNV and CDR2 as YYDKDF (reference sequence). V gave up 0 bases and J gave up 4 bases, with 9 bases separating them. The CDR3 covers 14 residues. CDR3 amino acids: CATSRDPGSTEAFF. As DNA, the CDR3 is TGTGCCACCAGCAGAGACCCAGGGAGCACTGAAGCTTTCTTT.

The sample holds many counts of this clonotype. V usage is TRBV4-3 and J usage is TRBJ2-1, with TRBD2 identical over 16 bases. CDR3 length: 17 amino acids. The germline V gene encodes CDR1 LGHNA and CDR2 YSLEER. The V gene end was trimmed by 2 bases and the J gene end by 6 bases; junction bases not matched to a gene: 4. The CDR3 loop is CASSQLGTSGRANEQFF. The CDR3 coding sequence is TGCGCCAGCAGCCAACTCGGGACTAGCGGGAGGGCCAATGAGCAGTTCTTC.

This clonotype has a single count. The chain has TRBV6-4 and TRBJ1-1; unclear D gene. V lost 5 bases and J lost 0, with 19 bases in between. This CDR3 region has 17 residues. CDR1 is MRHNA and CDR2 is SNTAGT in the germline V gene. CDR3 sequence: CASSPWTAGAMNTEAFF. CDR3 sequence (DNA): TGTGCCAGCAGTCCGTGGACGGCAGGCGCGATGAACACTGAAGCTTTCTTT.

This clonotype was counted ten times or more. The chain joins TRBV7-9 to TRBJ1-3; a possible D gene is TRBD1 (5 bases). The CDR3 is 20 amino acids. CDR1 and CDR2 from the germline V gene are SEHNR and FQNEAQ (reference sequence). V lost 7 bases, J lost 0 bases, and 28 bases lay in between. The CDR3 spells CASIPFTGLALTTSGNTIYF. The CDR3 DNA is TGTGCCAGCATCCCGTTCACAGGCCTGGCCCTAACTACCTCTGGAAACACCATATATTTT.

The chain uses TRBV7-9 and TRBJ1-2; D perhaps matches TRBD1 (6 bases). V was trimmed by 6 bases and J by 8 bases, leaving 22 bases between them. Germline-derived CDR1 and CDR2 are SEHNR and FQNEAQ (reference sequence). The CDR3 is 15 residues long. The DNA for the CDR3 is TGTGCCAGCAGTTCCCACCGGACAGCCCTATTCGGCTACACCTTC. Its translation is CASSSHRTALFGYTF.

In regard to this clonotype: One end of the junction is discordant with germline, which a read error may explain. This sequence joins TRBV7-6 and TRBJ2-7; D gene unclear. This CDR3 has 18 amino acids. Germline V gene data show CDR1 as SGHVS and CDR2 as FNYEAQ. DNA of the CDR3: TGTGCCGGCAGCTCGCCCCCGGGTGGTGGGCCAAACCCCTACGAGCAGTACTTC. Amino acid sequence: CAGSSPPGGGPNPYEQYF.

The chain recombines TRBV7-2 with TRBJ2-5, with D maybe TRBD1 (5 bases). This CDR3 contains 15 residues. The V gene's germline CDR1 is SGHTA and CDR2 FQGNSA. Trimming removed 5 bases from V and 5 bases from J, with 18 bases in between. In DNA form, the CDR3 reads TGTGCCAGCAGCGAACAAGGGGATCCTCGGGAGACCCAGTACTTC. It encodes CASSEQGDPRETQYF.

V usage is TRBV7-3 and J usage is TRBJ2-5, with TRBD2 as a possible D gene (6 bases). From germline, CDR1 is SGHTA and CDR2 FQGTGA. V dropped 1 base and J dropped 3 bases, with 6 bases sitting between them. This CDR3 region has 13 residues. Here the CDR3 reads CASSLRGEETQYF. The CDR3 DNA follows: TGTGCCAGCAGCTTAAGGGGGGAAGAGACCCAGTACTTC.

This clonotype occurred many times. The chain carries TRBV20-1 and TRBJ2-7; 12 nucleotides agree with TRBD2. There are 13 residues in the CDR3. With 4 bases clipped from V and 2 bases from J, the junction kept 0 bases outside the gene matches. Germline values: CDR1 DFQATT, CDR2 SNEGSKA (reference sequence). CDR3 DNA sequence: TGCAGTGCTACTAGCGGGAGGGCCTACGAGCAGTACTTC. It encodes CSATSGRAYEQYF.

In this sample, this clonotype turned up many times. This sequence joins TRBV20-1 and TRBJ2-5, with D perhaps being TRBD1 or TRBD2 (5 bases each). V was cut by 6 bases and J by 2 bases, with 16 bases left in between. The CDR3 extends over 14 amino acids. The germline V gene encodes CDR1 DFQATT and CDR2 SNEGSKA (reference sequence). CDR3 DNA: TGCAGTGCCCTAGAGTTGAGGGGACAAGAGACCCAGTACTTC. Amino acid sequence: CSALELRGQETQYF.

The genes are TRBV20-1 and TRBJ2-5, with unresolved D. Germline values: CDR1 DFQATT, CDR2 SNEGSKA (reference sequence). This CDR3 has 12 amino acids. V was shortened by 5 bases and J by 5 bases, with 12 bases between the two germline ends. In DNA, the CDR3 is TGCAGTGCTCCAAAGGTAGGGGAGACCCAGTACTTC. It yields the protein CSAPKVGETQYF.

At least ten counts were recorded for this clonotype. The chain recombines TRBV9 with TRBJ2-3; 8 bases are a match to TRBD2. Germline V lookup: CDR1 SGDLS, CDR2 YYNGEE. The length of the CDR3 is 15 residues. With V trimmed by 4 bases and J by 3 bases, 7 bases remained unmatched. The CDR3 spells CASSPGGAWTDTQYF. CDR3 nucleotide sequence: TGTGCCAGCAGCCCCGGGGGGGCGTGGACAGATACGCAGTATTTT.

The table lists this clonotype with many counts. V gene TRBV5-4 combines with J gene TRBJ2-7; D is unresolved. With 5 bases removed from V and 2 bases from J, the gap between germline ends came to 11 bases. Germline CDR1 is SGHNT and CDR2 is YYREEE (reference sequence). This CDR3 has 13 amino acids. The CDR3 here is CASRLGPTYEQYF. The DNA for the CDR3 is TGTGCCAGCAGACTTGGACCGACCTACGAGCAGTACTTC.